Presented here are 30 T cell receptor beta chains from one specimen sequenced in a study of blood T cell repertoires in COVID-19. Produced via immunoSEQ multiplex PCR; TCRdb's table is partial and in-frame only. Of about 130,000 clones listed, 85% to 90% are singletons. The sample consisted of peripheral blood. The origin of the receptors is a human donor in a cohort sampled during active COVID-19.

The chain links TRBV29-1 to TRBJ2-3; a weak D match, TRBD1 (6 bases). Trimming removed 1 base at V and 6 bases at J, with 17 bases between. Germline-derived CDR1 and CDR2 are SQVTM and ANQGSEA. This CDR3 comprises 15 residues. This CDR3 is CSVEARQEALDTQYF. CDR3 nucleotide sequence: TGCAGCGTTGAAGCTAGACAGGAAGCTTTGGATACGCAGTATTTT.

V is TRBV5-4 and J is TRBJ2-2; D is possibly TRBD2 (6 bases). CDR3 size: 15 residues. The germline V and J ends were trimmed by 4 bases and 3 bases, with 13 bases remaining between them. The germline V gene has CDR1 SGHNT and CDR2 YYREEE (reference sequence). This CDR3 reads CASSPPGLHTGELFF. CDR3 nucleotide sequence: TGTGCCAGCAGCCCGCCGGGACTCCACACCGGGGAGCTGTTTTTT.

This clone was recorded only once. The chain is built from TRBV3-1 (or the pseudogene TRBV3-2) and TRBJ1-1; D call uncertain. Germline-derived CDR1 and CDR2 are LGHDT and YNNKEL (reference sequence). This CDR3 spans 15 amino acids. Trimming stripped 1 base from V and 5 bases from J, with 14 bases between. The CDR3 loop is CASSQAFGGRTEAFF. The CDR3 DNA reads TGTGCCAGCAGCCAAGCATTCGGCGGGAGGACTGAAGCTTTCTTT.

The chain joins TRBV5-1 to TRBJ2-4, with a weak D call TRBD1 (6 bases). This CDR3 region has 13 residues. Germline V gene sequence: CDR1 SGHRS, CDR2 YFSETQ. V lost 4 bases and J lost 10, with 15 bases in between. The CDR3 region is CASSENDRLIQYF. CDR3 nucleotides: TGCGCCAGCAGCGAAAATGACAGGTTGATTCAGTACTTC. Based on the CDR3 plus reference TRBV5-1 and TRBJ2-4, the full variable domain is KAGVTQTPRYLIKTRGQQVTLSCSPISGHRSVSWYQQTPGQGLQFLFEYFSETQRNKGNFPGRFSGRQFSNSRSEMNVSTLELGDSALYLCASSENDRLIQYFGAGTRLSVL.

V usage is TRBV5-8 and J usage is TRBJ1-6; D remains unclear. Trimming pared 4 bases from V and 6 bases from J, leaving 14 bases between. This CDR3 has 15 residues. Germline V CDR1 and CDR2: SGHTS, YDEGEE. CDR3: CASSSPGGINSPLHF. The CDR3 DNA reads as TGTGCCAGCAGCAGCCCCGGCGGGATTAATTCACCCCTCCACTTT.

In its sample, this clone was seen a few times. The rearrangement links TRBV5-1 to TRBJ1-2; D may be TRBD1 (6 bases). Germline CDR1 is SGHRS and CDR2 is YFSETQ. The CDR3 is 15 residues long. V was pared by 3 bases and J by 8 bases, with 20 bases between. CDR3 sequence reads: CASSSDYREEVGYTF. The CDR3 DNA follows: TGCGCCAGCAGCTCAGATTACAGGGAAGAGGTCGGCTACACCTTC.

The chain uses TRBV7-9 and TRBJ2-2; 7 positions match TRBD2. Unmatched junction bases numbered 4, after V lost 10 bases and J lost 2 bases. From germline, CDR1 is SEHNR and CDR2 FQNEAQ (reference sequence). The CDR3 consists of 13 residues. The CDR3 region is CATLADNTGELFF. The CDR3 region has the DNA TGTGCCACCCTAGCGGATAACACCGGGGAGCTGTTTTTT.

The chain joins TRBV19 to TRBJ2-2; 7 bases agree with TRBD2. The CDR3 has 16 residues. Germline V CDR1 and CDR2: LNHDA, SQIVND (reference sequence). V was clipped by 5 bases and J by 1 base; unmatched bases: 7. The CDR3 coding sequence is TGTGCCAGTAGTGACCCGGGGGGTAAGAACACCGGGGAGCTGTTTTTT. Translated: CASSDPGGKNTGELFF.

The chain uses TRBV10-3 and TRBJ1-1; 8 nucleotides agree with TRBD1. CDR1 is ENHRY and CDR2 is SYGVKD in the germline V gene. The trim removed 6 bases at V and 4 bases at J, leaving 4 bases unmatched. The CDR3 loop spans 13 amino acids. The CDR3 DNA reads TGTGCCATCAGGCGACAGGGGACCACTGAAGCTTTCTTT. Translating it yields CAIRRQGTTEAFF.

The chain couples TRBV6-6 to TRBJ1-1, with a possible D match to TRBD1 (5 bases). Germline V lookup: CDR1 MNHNY, CDR2 SVGAGI (reference sequence). The CDR3 has 15 residues. Trimming shortened V by 2 bases and J by 4 bases, and 14 bases separated the two germline ends. CDR3 residues: CASSYGAGMGTEAFF. CDR3 nucleotides: TGTGCCAGCAGTTACGGAGCAGGGATGGGCACTGAAGCTTTCTTT.

This chain links TRBV15 with TRBJ1-1; TRBD1 might be the D (5 bases). CDR3 length: 14 residues. Trimming cost V 4 bases and J 4 bases, with 13 bases left between them. Germline CDR1 is LNHNV and CDR2 is YYDKDF (reference sequence). The CDR3 region is CATSTNRGVTEAFF. CDR3 in DNA: TGTGCCACCAGCACCAACCGGGGGGTCACTGAAGCTTTCTTT.

This chain joins TRBV30 and TRBJ2-7, with 10 bases identical to TRBD1. Germline V gives CDR1 GTSNPN, CDR2 SVGIG (reference sequence). Unmatched junction bases numbered 6, after V lost 1 base and J lost 3 bases. The CDR3 has 15 residues. The CDR3 coding sequence is TGTGCCTGGAGTGCGACAGGGGGCATCTTCTACGAGCAGTACTTC. Translation gives CAWSATGGIFYEQYF.

This clone has just a few counts. The J gene is TRBJ2-7, the V gene TRBV6-6, with D perhaps TRBD1 (5 bases). The CDR3 consists of 12 residues. V lost 6 bases and J 7 bases, leaving 13 bases between the germline ends. CDR1 and CDR2 from the germline V gene are MNHNY and SVGAGI (reference sequence). CDR3 in amino acids: CASSPGKVEQYV. CDR3 nucleotides: TGTGCCAGCAGCCCAGGGAAGGTAGAGCAGTACGTC.

V is TRBV7-3 and J is TRBJ2-3; TRBD2 agrees at 9 bases. The CDR3 is made up of 15 amino acids. The V gene's germline CDR1 is SGHTA and CDR2 FQGTGA. Unmatched junction bases numbered 4, after V lost 4 bases and J lost 2 bases. CDR3 in DNA: TGTGCCAGCAGCTCTATAGCGGGGGACACAGATACGCAGTATTTT. It specifies CASSSIAGDTDTQYF. The full variable domain, rest sourced from reference TRBV7-3 and TRBJ2-3, is GAGVSQTPSNKVTEKGKYVELRCDPISGHTALYWYRQSLGQGPEFLIYFQGTGAADDSGLPNDRFFAVRPEGSVSTLKIQRTERGDSAVYLCASSSIAGDTDTQYFGPGTRLTVL.

The gene calls are TRBV7-9 and TRBJ1-2; 12 nucleotides agree with TRBD1. V was clipped by 7 bases and J by 4 bases; unmatched bases: 13. Germline V gene data show CDR1 as SEHNR and CDR2 as FQNEAQ (reference sequence). CDR3 size: 17 residues. The CDR3 coding sequence is TGTGCCAGCAACCCAGTGGGACAGGGGGCGCGAAGCTATGGCTACACCTTC. It is translated as CASNPVGQGARSYGYTF.

The chain carries TRBV5-1 and TRBJ2-1; 9 positions agree with TRBD2. V dropped 3 bases and J dropped 10; count of bases not matched to a gene: 5. Germline lookup yields CDR1 SGHRS and CDR2 YFSETQ. This CDR3 contains 13 residues. DNA for the CDR3: TGCGCCAGCAGCTCCAGCGGGGGGTTAGAGCAGTTCTTC. Protein sequence: CASSSSGGLEQFF.

The V and J genes are TRBV5-4 and TRBJ1-6; D is ambiguous. V lost 9 bases to trimming and J lost 11 bases, with 9 bases between them. The CDR3 contains 10 residues. CDR1 and CDR2 from the germline V gene are SGHNT and YYREEE (reference sequence). DNA for the CDR3: TGTGCCACCCCTAGAGCACCCCTCCACTTT. Translation: CATPRAPLHF.

This chain joins TRBV5-1 and TRBJ1-6; 9 positions match TRBD1. Germline V lookup: CDR1 SGHRS, CDR2 YFSETQ. V lost 2 bases, J lost 9 bases, and 3 bases stayed unmatched. CDR3 length: 14 amino acids. CDR3 sequence: CASSFGTGSSPLHF. In DNA form, the CDR3 reads TGCGCCAGCAGCTTCGGGACAGGGAGTTCACCCCTCCACTTT.

This clone has a single count. The chain couples TRBV7-2 to TRBJ1-2; 8 positions match TRBD1. This CDR3 region has 13 residues. The trim removed 3 bases at V and 5 bases at J, leaving 2 bases unmatched. CDR1 and CDR2 from the germline V gene are SGHTA and FQGNSA. The chain's CDR3 is CASSLDRAYGYTF. The CDR3 DNA sequence: TGTGCCAGCAGCTTGGACAGGGCGTATGGCTACACCTTC.

The V and J genes are TRBV27 and TRBJ1-2; no clear D. This CDR3 spans 15 amino acids. Germline assignment: CDR1 MNHEY and CDR2 SMNVEV (reference sequence). Trimming removed 2 bases at V and 0 bases at J, with 10 bases between. This chain's CDR3 is CASSLSEQANYGYTF. The CDR3 nucleotides read TGTGCCAGCAGTTTAAGTGAGCAAGCTAACTATGGCTACACCTTC.

The table lists this clone with a few counts. The chain uses TRBV2 and TRBJ1-5; 11 nucleotides match TRBD1. The V segment lost 6 bases and the J segment 0 bases; nucleotides outside the gene matches: 10. CDR3 length equals 18 residues. Germline V lookup: CDR1 SNHLY, CDR2 FYNNEI. The CDR3 loop is CASRGQGAPGHSNQPQHF. In nucleotides, the CDR3 is TGTGCCAGCAGAGGACAGGGGGCCCCCGGCCATAGCAATCAGCCCCAGCATTTT. The full variable domain, its missing parts supplied by reference TRBV2 and TRBJ1-5, is EPEVTQTPSHQVTQMGQEVILRCVPISNHLYFYWYRQILGQKVEFLVSFYNNEISEKSEIFDDQFSVERPDGSNFTLKIRSTKLEDSAMYFCASRGQGAPGHSNQPQHFGDGTRLSIL.

J is TRBJ1-5 and V is TRBV24-1; 7 bases fit TRBD1. The germline CDR1 and CDR2 sequences are KGHDR and SFDVKD. The CDR3 contains 16 residues. After removal of 4 bases from V and 1 base from J, the junction contained 6 bases not matched to a gene. Here the CDR3 DNA reads TGTGCCACCAGTGAACTCAGGGGGAGAAGCAATCAGCCCCAGCATTTT. Its protein is CATSELRGRSNQPQHF.

The rearrangement links TRBV5-1 to TRBJ1-2; 8 bases fit TRBD1. The CDR3 consists of 14 residues. Germline-derived CDR1 and CDR2 are SGHRS and YFSETQ. Trimming removed 1 base from V and 4 bases from J; junction bases left unmatched: 3. The CDR3 DNA follows: TGCGCCAGCAGCTTGAGGACAGGGAGCTATGGCTACACCTTC. The encoded protein is CASSLRTGSYGYTF.

The genes are TRBV5-3 and TRBJ1-4; D is possibly TRBD1 (6 bases). Being an ORF, TRBV5-3 has a function that is uncertain. The V end lost 4 bases, the J end lost 7 bases, and 8 bases lay between the germline ends. The CDR3 sequence is 12 residues long. CDR3 DNA: TGTGCCAGAAGCCACAGGGCTGAAAAACTGTTTTTT. It is translated as CARSHRAEKLFF.

The chain is built from TRBV5-1 and TRBJ2-3; D is unresolved. CDR3 size: 15 residues. V gave up 0 bases and J gave up 2 bases, with 10 bases separating them. Germline V gene sequence: CDR1 SGHRS, CDR2 YFSETQ. CDR3 sequence: CASSLESGTTDTQYF. The CDR3, as DNA: TGCGCCAGCAGCTTGGAGTCAGGAACCACAGATACGCAGTATTTT.

In nucleotides, the CDR3 is TGTGCCAGCAGTACCCCTGAGGAGGGGAAGTACAATGAGCAGTTCTTC. Amino acids: CASSTPEEGKYNEQFF. V is TRBV28 and J is TRBJ2-1; maybe TRBD2 (6 bases). Trimming stripped 5 bases from V and 4 bases from J, with 18 bases between. CDR3 length equals 16 residues. CDR1 is MDHEN, CDR2 SYDVKM, per germline.

V is TRBV6-6 and J is TRBJ2-1; TRBD2 agrees at 7 bases. V lost 6 bases, J lost 0 bases, and 8 bases stayed unmatched. The CDR3 length is 16 residues. Germline loops: CDR1 MNHNY, CDR2 SVGAGI (reference sequence). CDR3 amino acids: CASSSSSGTSYNEQFF. The CDR3 DNA follows: TGTGCCAGCAGCTCCTCGAGCGGGACCTCCTACAATGAGCAGTTCTTC.

The chain uses TRBV24-1 and TRBJ2-2; 7 nucleotides match TRBD2. The V gene's germline CDR1 is KGHDR and CDR2 SFDVKD. There are 18 residues in the CDR3. Trimming removed 2 bases from V and 5 bases from J; junction bases left unmatched: 13. CDR3 sequence (DNA): TGTGCCACCAGTGATTGGGGGGTCCTAGCGGATGAAACCGGGGAGCTGTTTTTT. This translates into CATSDWGVLADETGELFF.

This chain links TRBV24-1 with TRBJ2-7, with D perhaps TRBD1 (6 bases). Deletions cut 6 bases from V and 6 bases from J, with 26 bases between. CDR1 and CDR2 (germline): KGHDR, SFDVKD. The CDR3 consists of 17 residues. CDR3 residues: CATSRTPRTATMVEQYV. DNA for the CDR3: TGTGCCACCAGTAGAACCCCAAGGACAGCTACGATGGTCGAGCAGTACGTC.

This chain links TRBV27 with TRBJ2-2; D possibly corresponds to TRBD1 (6 bases). Per germline, CDR1 MNHEY and CDR2 SMNVEV (reference sequence). The CDR3 is 15 residues long. The V end was cut by 7 bases, the J end by 4 bases, with 16 bases between. For the CDR3, the DNA is TGTGCCAGCAAAGCCGCAGGGGTGGCCACCGGGGAGCTGTTTTTT. Translated: CASKAAGVATGELFF.